Below are 27 T cell receptor beta chains sequenced from a single sample in a study of STAT3 mutations in large granular lymphocyte leukemia. Notes on the study in general: Every T-LGLL patient had at least one immunodominant TCRbeta clonotype.

Sequencing was performed with immunoSEQ multiplex PCR; in TCRdb, only in-frame clones are kept and a portion is missing. The table includes more than 9,500 clones, about 75% detected once. These TCRs' antigens remain unknown. Sequencing used peripheral blood mononuclear cells. The receptor source for this set is a man between 60 and 70 years old with T-cell large granular lymphocyte leukemia. Some clones in this sample may be carry-over from other donors' samples.

V is TRBV6-1 and J is TRBJ2-7; tentative D call: TRBD1 (6 bases). V was clipped by 7 bases and J by 1 base, with 8 bases between them. Germline V gene sequence: CDR1 MNHNS, CDR2 SASEGT. The CDR3 is 12 residues long. This CDR3 is CASTRGSYEQYF. The DNA for the CDR3 is TGTGCCAGCACGAGGGGGTCCTACGAGCAGTACTTC.

The V call is TRBV6-6, the J call TRBJ1-1; 8 bases align to TRBD1. The V gene's germline CDR1 is MNHNY and CDR2 SVGAGI (reference sequence). CDR3 length: 14 residues. Trimming took 2 bases from V and 3 from J; bases not matched to a gene: 2. The CDR3, as DNA: TGTGCCAGCAGTTACCAGGGGGCGGACACTGAAGCTTTCTTT. It codes for CASSYQGADTEAFF.

This chain joins TRBV9 and TRBJ2-7; possible D gene TRBD2, 6 bases. CDR3 size: 15 residues. Trimming cost V 0 bases and J 0 bases, with 10 bases left between them. Germline-derived CDR1 and CDR2 are SGDLS and YYNGEE. This CDR3 is CASSVGLGSSYEQYF. As DNA, the CDR3 is TGTGCCAGCAGCGTAGGACTAGGTAGCTCCTACGAGCAGTACTTC.

In its sample, this clone was seen a few times. The chain links TRBV19 to TRBJ2-5, with TRBD2 as a possible D gene (5 bases). This CDR3 has 14 residues. Trimming stripped 5 bases from V and 5 bases from J, with 15 bases between. Germline CDR1 and CDR2: LNHDA and SQIVND (reference sequence). The CDR3 region is CASSPQRVQETQYF. DNA of the CDR3: TGTGCCAGTAGTCCTCAGAGGGTTCAGGAGACCCAGTACTTC.

The chain links TRBV19 to TRBJ1-1; D gene uncertain. The CDR3 totals 15 residues. CDR1 is LNHDA, CDR2 SQIVND, per germline (reference sequence). Trimming removed 5 bases at V and 0 bases at J, with 13 bases between. CDR3 bases: TGTGCCAGTAGTCTAACAGTCCAGATGAACACTGAAGCTTTCTTT. Protein sequence: CASSLTVQMNTEAFF.

This chain links TRBV5-4 with TRBJ1-3; possible D gene TRBD1, 6 bases. CDR3 length: 14 residues. V lost 2 bases, J lost 1 base, and 7 bases lay in between. Germline CDR1 and CDR2: SGHNT and YYREEE (reference sequence). CDR3 in DNA: TGTGCCAGCAGCTTCACAGGGTCTGGAAACACCATATATTTT. Translating it yields CASSFTGSGNTIYF.

In its sample, this clone was seen once. The rearrangement joins TRBV7-9 to TRBJ2-7, with 10 bases aligning to TRBD2. The V segment lost 2 bases and the J segment 7 bases; nucleotides outside the gene matches: 5. The CDR3 contains 14 residues. CDR1 and CDR2 from the germline V gene are SEHNR and FQNEAQ (reference sequence). CDR3 sequence (DNA): TGTGCCAGCAGCTTACTAGCGGGAGTAAAGGAGCAGTACTTC. Amino acids: CASSLLAGVKEQYF. Together with reference TRBV7-9 and TRBJ2-7, the CDR3 gives the full variable domain: DTGVSQNPRHKITKRGQNVTFRCDPISEHNRLYWYRQTLGQGPEFLTYFQNEAQLEKSRLLSDRFSAERPKGSFSTLEIQRTEQGDSAMYLCASSLLAGVKEQYFGPGTRLTVT.

V is TRBV20-1 and J is TRBJ1-1; D gene uncertain. Trimming removed 3 bases at V and 8 bases at J, with 10 bases between. The germline V gene has CDR1 DFQATT and CDR2 SNEGSKA (reference sequence). The CDR3 length is 11 residues. The CDR3: CSARTGREAFF. CDR3 coding DNA: TGCAGTGCTAGGACCGGTAGGGAAGCTTTCTTT.

The V call is TRBV5-1, the J call TRBJ2-5; TRBD2 might be the D (6 bases). The germline V gene encodes CDR1 SGHRS and CDR2 YFSETQ. The V gene lost 5 bases and the J gene lost 2 bases, with 10 bases spanning the gap. This CDR3 has 13 amino acids. The chain's CDR3 is CASRAGTQETQYF. The CDR3 coding sequence is TGCGCCAGCAGGGCAGGGACTCAAGAGACCCAGTACTTC.

The chain joins TRBV20-1 to TRBJ2-5, with D hard to call. There are 11 residues in the CDR3. CDR1 is DFQATT, CDR2 SNEGSKA, per germline (reference sequence). V lost 3 bases and J lost 7, with 9 bases in between. The CDR3 nucleotides are TGCAGTGCTAGCCGCATAGGGACCCAGTACTTC. Encoded protein: CSASRIGTQYF.

The chain employs TRBV19 and TRBJ2-5; 11 positions agree with TRBD1. The CDR3 is 16 residues long. Germline values: CDR1 LNHDA, CDR2 SQIVND (reference sequence). J was trimmed by 4 bases and V by 3 bases; bases with no gene match: 7. The DNA of the CDR3 is TGTGCCAGTAGTATCCCCGGGACAGGGGGACGAGAGACCCAGTACTTC. Its protein is CASSIPGTGGRETQYF.

V and J are TRBV10-3 and TRBJ1-4, with a tentative D call TRBD1 (5 bases). Germline values: CDR1 ENHRY, CDR2 SYGVKD. Trimming took off 2 bases at V and 2 bases at J, with 12 bases between the two ends. The CDR3 is 16 residues long. The CDR3 sequence: CAISEGGRGTNEKLFF. Written as DNA, the CDR3 is TGTGCCATCAGTGAGGGGGGGAGGGGCACTAATGAAAAACTGTTTTTT.

This sequence joins TRBV9 and TRBJ2-2; TRBD2 matches at 9 bases. This CDR3 contains 18 residues. Germline V gene lookup returns CDR1 SGDLS and CDR2 YYNGEE. V lost 3 bases, J lost 2 bases, and 11 bases stayed unmatched. This CDR3 is CASSDPDPGLANTGELFF. DNA of the CDR3: TGTGCCAGCAGCGACCCGGATCCGGGACTAGCAAACACCGGGGAGCTGTTTTTT.

The J gene is TRBJ2-1, the V gene TRBV5-1, with 7 positions matching TRBD2. The CDR3 covers 15 residues. CDR1 is SGHRS and CDR2 is YFSETQ in the germline V gene. Trimming at V came to 6 bases and at J to 5 bases, leaving 11 bases not matched to a gene. The CDR3 loop is CASILGGGGNNEQFF. As DNA, the CDR3 is TGCGCCAGCATCCTTGGTGGGGGGGGGAACAATGAGCAGTTCTTC.

This chain uses TRBV5-1 with TRBJ2-1, with 13 bases identical to TRBD2. Looked up from germline, CDR1 is SGHRS and CDR2 is YFSETQ. Trimming cost V 0 bases and J 8 bases; bases outside gene matches: 2. This CDR3 has 15 amino acids. DNA for the CDR3: TGCGCCAGCAGCTTGGGGACTAGCGGGAGCTATGAGCAGTTCTTC. Amino acid sequence: CASSLGTSGSYEQFF.

The chain joins TRBV4-1 to TRBJ2-1; possible D gene TRBD2, 5 bases. Germline CDR1 MGHRA, CDR2 YSYEKL. The CDR3 contains 16 residues. Deletions cut 0 bases from V and 6 bases from J, with 15 bases between. CDR3 sequence (DNA): TGCGCCAGCAGCCAAGATTTATATCTAGCTACCAATGAGCAGTTCTTC. It codes for CASSQDLYLATNEQFF.

The chain carries TRBV5-1 and TRBJ2-6; D perhaps matches TRBD2 (5 bases). This CDR3 comprises 17 residues. Trimming shortened V by 0 bases and J by 0 bases, and 10 bases separated the two germline ends. The germline V gene has CDR1 SGHRS and CDR2 YFSETQ. The CDR3 protein is CASSLGAGDSGANVLTF. CDR3 nucleotides: TGCGCCAGCAGCTTGGGGGCCGGGGACTCTGGGGCCAACGTCCTGACTTTC.

The chain uses TRBV18 and TRBJ1-1; 7 bases align to TRBD1. The CDR3 spans 14 residues. Germline values: CDR1 KGHSH, CDR2 LQKENI. J was trimmed by 5 bases and V by 3 bases; bases with no gene match: 6. The CDR3 sequence: CASSPQGEQTEAFF. In DNA form, the CDR3 reads TGTGCCAGCTCACCCCAGGGGGAGCAAACTGAAGCTTTCTTT.

This chain links TRBV7-9 with TRBJ2-1, with 12 bases identical to TRBD1. CDR1 is SEHNR, CDR2 FQNEAQ, per germline (reference sequence). With V trimmed by 3 bases and J by 7 bases, 16 bases remained unmatched. The CDR3 covers 19 residues. CDR3 bases: TGTGCCAGCAGCTTTCCGGGACAGGGGGCTCTAGTAGTAGGGAATGAGCAGTTCTTC. Translating gives CASSFPGQGALVVGNEQFF.

By its share, this clone is medium-sized (0.01 to 0.1%). The chain employs TRBV10-2 and TRBJ1-5; D remains unclear. V was clipped by 3 bases and J by 9 bases, with 12 bases between them. Germline V gives CDR1 WSHSY, CDR2 SAAADI. CDR3 size: 13 residues. The CDR3 reads CASSDKILWPQHF. The CDR3, as DNA: TGCGCCAGCAGTGATAAGATTTTGTGGCCCCAGCATTTT.

This chain connects TRBV10-3 to TRBJ2-2, with 10 bases identical to TRBD2. Germline lookup yields CDR1 ENHRY and CDR2 SYGVKD. V was clipped by 5 bases and J by 6 bases; unmatched bases: 6. The CDR3 has 15 residues. This chain's CDR3 is CAISPSGSKAGELFF. CDR3 nucleotides: TGTGCCATCAGTCCTAGCGGGAGTAAGGCCGGGGAGCTGTTTTTT.

The chain is built from TRBV29-1 and TRBJ2-4, with TRBD2 as a possible D gene (6 bases). V was trimmed by 2 bases and J by 9 bases, leaving 11 bases between them. Germline V gene lookup returns CDR1 SQVTM and CDR2 ANQGSEA. The CDR3 runs to 12 residues. CDR3 region: CSVERQGGIQYF. The CDR3 region has the DNA TGCAGCGTTGAAAGGCAGGGAGGCATTCAGTACTTC.

This clone was seen only once. This chain connects TRBV5-1 to TRBJ2-2, with D perhaps matching TRBD2 (6 bases). The CDR3 spans 14 residues. Deletions cut 7 bases from V and 2 bases from J, with 12 bases between. Germline V gene sequence: CDR1 SGHRS, CDR2 YFSETQ. The CDR3 sequence is CASLRDSNTGELFF. The CDR3, as DNA: TGCGCCAGCCTCCGGGACTCAAACACCGGGGAGCTGTTTTTT.

This chain connects TRBV5-1 to TRBJ2-2; 10 bases are a match to TRBD2. Germline V gene sequence: CDR1 SGHRS, CDR2 YFSETQ. Trimming cost V 4 bases and J 2 bases; bases outside gene matches: 5. The CDR3 runs 16 residues. The CDR3 nucleotides are TGCGCCAGCAGCCCGGGGACTAGCGCTAACACCGGGGAGCTGTTTTTT. The encoded protein is CASSPGTSANTGELFF.

The chain employs TRBV2 and TRBJ2-5; D gene uncertain. V dropped 6 bases and J dropped 5 bases, with 10 bases sitting between them. Germline CDR1 reads SNHLY; CDR2 reads FYNNEI. This CDR3 is 12 amino acids long. The CDR3: CASRESVETQYF. Here the CDR3 DNA reads TGTGCCAGCAGGGAGAGTGTGGAGACCCAGTACTTC.

The chain is built from TRBV5-1 and TRBJ2-1; 8 bases fit TRBD2. Germline V gene data show CDR1 as SGHRS and CDR2 as YFSETQ. The CDR3 sequence is 14 residues long. Trimming cost V 3 bases and J 5 bases; bases outside gene matches: 4. The CDR3 nucleotides are TGCGCCAGCAGCTCCACTAGCGGAAACAATGAGCAGTTCTTC. It translates to CASSSTSGNNEQFF.

The V gene is TRBV5-6, the J gene TRBJ2-3, with TRBD1 matching over 7 bases. The V gene end was trimmed by 1 base and the J gene end by 3 bases; junction bases not matched to a gene: 5. Germline V gives CDR1 SGHDT, CDR2 YYEEEE. There are 15 residues in the CDR3. CDR3 protein: CASSLRGPQTDTQYF. The CDR3 nucleotides read TGTGCCAGCAGCTTGAGGGGGCCCCAAACAGATACGCAGTATTTT.